These 19 T cell receptor beta chains were all obtained from the same sample, sequenced in a study of glioma-infiltrating T cells after dendritic cell vaccination. The time point denotes: after dendritic cell vaccination, including at tumor progression/relapse. Profiled with immunoSEQ multiplex PCR; TCRdb holds only in-frame clones, not every one. The table shows just under 100,000 clones, with approximately 80% occurring only once. The specimen was blood, collected after dendritic cell vaccination. The receptors stem from a human donor with glioblastoma.

This sequence joins TRBV19 and TRBJ2-7; D is perhaps TRBD2 (7 bases). The CDR3 spans 14 residues. V was clipped by 4 bases and J by 2 bases, with 12 bases between them. CDR1 and CDR2 (germline): LNHDA, SQIVND (reference sequence). CDR3 in DNA: TGTGCCAGTAGTAATACGCGGGGGCCCTACGAGCAGTACTTC. It yields the protein CASSNTRGPYEQYF.

The J gene is TRBJ2-1, the V gene TRBV10-3; TRBD1 matches 9 bases. The CDR3 loop spans 13 amino acids. Germline CDR1 and CDR2: ENHRY and SYGVKD. V lost 6 bases to trimming and J lost 5 bases; unmatched junction nucleotides: 2. CDR3 nucleotides: TGTGCCATCAGGCGACAGGGGGACAATGAGCAGTTCTTC. It specifies CAIRRQGDNEQFF.

The V call is TRBV29-1, the J call TRBJ2-4; D call uncertain. The V end lost 3 bases, the J end lost 0 bases, and 12 bases lay between the germline ends. The germline CDR1 and CDR2 sequences are SQVTM and ANQGSEA. The CDR3 loop spans 15 amino acids. CDR3 protein: CSVDEGRVAKNIQYF. CDR3 in DNA: TGCAGCGTTGATGAAGGTCGGGTAGCCAAAAACATTCAGTACTTC. The full variable domain, completed using reference TRBV29-1 and TRBJ2-4, is SAVISQKPSRDICQRGTSLTIQCQVDSQVTMMFWYRQQPGQSLTLIATANQGSEATYESGFVIDKFPISRPNLTFSTLTVSNMSPEDSSIYLCSVDEGRVAKNIQYFGAGTRLSVL.

The chain combines TRBV2 with TRBJ2-7, with D possibly being TRBD2 (6 bases). The germline gives CDR1 SNHLY, CDR2 FYNNEI. Trimming left V 8 bases short and J 0 bases short, with 14 bases between. The CDR3 is 14 residues long. CDR3: CASRGTVSSYEQYF. The DNA for the CDR3 is TGTGCCAGCCGTGGGACTGTCAGCTCCTACGAGCAGTACTTC.

This rearrangement joins TRBV5-1 to TRBJ1-3, with TRBD1 matching over 9 bases. The germline gives CDR1 SGHRS, CDR2 YFSETQ. This CDR3 spans 15 amino acids. V lost 6 bases to trimming and J lost 4 bases; unmatched junction nucleotides: 8. CDR3 nucleotide sequence: TGCGCCAGCACCCTGGGACAGGGCACAGGAAACACCATATATTTT. Translation gives CASTLGQGTGNTIYF.

The chain recombines TRBV2 with TRBJ1-4; D unresolved. V was pared by 8 bases and J by 0 bases, with 13 bases between. The CDR3 sequence is 15 residues long. The germline V gene encodes CDR1 SNHLY and CDR2 FYNNEI. The CDR3: CASALGVATNEKLFF. The CDR3 nucleotides read TGTGCCAGCGCCCTGGGCGTTGCAACTAATGAAAAACTGTTTTTT.

The chain employs TRBV7-8 and TRBJ1-2, with D tentatively TRBD1 (5 bases). This CDR3 contains 18 residues. Between the trimmed V and J ends, which lost 5 bases and 0 bases, there was a span of 22 bases. Germline V gene lookup returns CDR1 SGHVS and CDR2 FQNEAQ. CDR3 sequence reads: CASSLSWVDRRSNYGYTF. The CDR3, as DNA: TGTGCCAGCAGCCTATCATGGGTTGACAGAAGATCTAACTATGGCTACACCTTC. The entire variable domain, with the rest obtained from reference TRBV7-8 and TRBJ1-2, is as follows: GAGVSQSPRYKVAKRGQDVALRCDPISGHVSLFWYQQALGQGPEFLTYFQNEAQLDKSGLPSDRFFAERPEGSVSTLKIQRTQQEDSAVYLCASSLSWVDRRSNYGYTFGSGTRLTVV.

The chain is built from TRBV5-6 and TRBJ2-7; 7 nucleotides agree with TRBD1. V was clipped by 3 bases and J by 2 bases; unmatched bases: 8. The CDR3 consists of 15 residues. From germline, CDR1 is SGHDT and CDR2 YYEEEE. The CDR3, as DNA: TGTGCCAGCAGCTCGGGACAGCCGAACCCCTACGAGCAGTACTTC. This sequence encodes CASSSGQPNPYEQYF.

This chain joins TRBV19 and TRBJ2-7, with TRBD2 identical over 9 bases. Germline CDR1 and CDR2: LNHDA and SQIVND (reference sequence). V dropped 2 bases and J dropped 1; count of bases not matched to a gene: 3. The CDR3 runs 15 residues. CDR3 amino acids: CASSIQSGRSYEQYF. For the CDR3, the DNA is TGTGCCAGTAGTATACAGAGCGGGAGGTCCTACGAGCAGTACTTC.

The genes are TRBV9 and TRBJ2-2, with D tentatively TRBD1 (6 bases). Germline CDR1 SGDLS, CDR2 YYNGEE. CDR3 length: 15 residues. V dropped 4 bases and J dropped 6 bases, with 16 bases sitting between them. The CDR3 protein is CASSKERQVAGELFF. The CDR3 DNA reads TGTGCCAGCAGCAAAGAAAGACAGGTGGCCGGGGAGCTGTTTTTT.

The rearrangement links TRBV7-9 to TRBJ2-1, with 11 nucleotides matching TRBD2. Unmatched junction bases numbered 11, after V lost 0 bases and J lost 7 bases. This CDR3 region has 18 residues. Germline CDR1 reads SEHNR; CDR2 reads FQNEAQ (reference sequence). CDR3 residues: CASSLAVARSSGRNEQFF. The CDR3 coding sequence is TGTGCCAGCAGCTTAGCGGTCGCTAGGTCTAGCGGGAGGAATGAGCAGTTCTTC.

The chain recombines TRBV28 with TRBJ1-1; D remains unclear. Germline V gene lookup returns CDR1 MDHEN and CDR2 SYDVKM. The germline V and J ends were trimmed by 6 bases and 0 bases, with 14 bases remaining between them. The CDR3 consists of 15 residues. Written as DNA, the CDR3 is TGTGCCAGCAGCTCTTTTAGGAGAGTGAACACTGAAGCTTTCTTT. It codes for CASSSFRRVNTEAFF.

V and J are TRBV9 and TRBJ2-1; D gene ambiguous. V was shortened by 3 bases and J by 6 bases, with 7 bases between the two germline ends. This CDR3 has 12 residues. Germline CDR1 is SGDLS and CDR2 is YYNGEE. DNA for the CDR3: TGTGCCAGCAGCGATAGCAGCAATGAGCAGTTCTTC. Protein product: CASSDSSNEQFF. Full variable domain (outside the CDR3, taken from reference TRBV9 and TRBJ2-1): DSGVTQTPKHLITATGQRVTLRCSPRSGDLSVYWYQQSLDQGLQFLIQYYNGEERAKGNILERFSAQQFPDLHSELNLSSLELGDSALYFCASSDSSNEQFFGPGTRLTVL.

Details on this clone: An end of the junction does not agree with germline; a read error may underlie this. For the CDR3, the DNA is TGCGCCAGCAGCATGCGGTATGAACAGTTCTTC. It is translated as CASSMRYEQFF. The chain combines TRBV5-1 with TRBJ2-1; D uncertain. The germline V gene encodes CDR1 SGHRS and CDR2 YFSETQ. The CDR3 runs to 11 residues.

This chain links TRBV11-3 with TRBJ2-7; 7 nucleotides agree with TRBD2. This CDR3 region has 13 residues. Germline values: CDR1 SGHNT, CDR2 YENEEA. V lost 4 bases to trimming and J lost 6 bases; unmatched junction nucleotides: 6. The CDR3 is CASSSARGGEQYF. As DNA, the CDR3 is TGTGCCAGCAGCTCAGCACGCGGGGGCGAGCAGTACTTC.

The genes are TRBV5-4 and TRBJ2-5, with 8 bases matching TRBD1. This CDR3 is 14 amino acids long. Germline loops: CDR1 SGHNT, CDR2 YYREEE (reference sequence). V was pared by 1 base and J by 4 bases, with 3 bases of the junction left unmatched. In DNA form, the CDR3 reads TGTGCCAGCAGCTTGCAGGGGGCGGGAGAGACCCAGTACTTC. Amino acids: CASSLQGAGETQYF.

Only one count was recorded for this clone. The genes are TRBV27 and TRBJ2-3; 8 positions match TRBD2. Germline values: CDR1 MNHEY, CDR2 SMNVEV (reference sequence). This CDR3 contains 15 residues. The junction had 7 bases not matched to a gene; V was cut back by 6 bases and J by 2 bases. The CDR3 sequence is CASRRTSYLTDTQYF. DNA for the CDR3: TGTGCCAGCAGACGGACTAGCTATCTCACAGATACGCAGTATTTT.

The V and J genes are TRBV28 and TRBJ1-1, with TRBD1 matching over 7 bases. The junction had 7 bases not matched to a gene; V was cut back by 4 bases and J by 11 bases. Germline assignment: CDR1 MDHEN and CDR2 SYDVKM. This CDR3 contains 12 residues. For the CDR3, the DNA is TGTGCCAGCAGTTCCCGGACAGGTCTGGCTTTCTTT. As protein: CASSSRTGLAFF.

CDR3 in DNA: TGTGCCAGCAGTTTGAGCGGGAACACCGGGGAGCTGTTTTTT. It specifies CASSLSGNTGELFF. This chain links TRBV28 with TRBJ2-2, with D possibly being TRBD2 (5 bases). The CDR3 is made up of 14 amino acids. Germline CDR1 and CDR2: MDHEN and SYDVKM. V lost 3 bases and J 1 base, leaving 6 bases between the germline ends.